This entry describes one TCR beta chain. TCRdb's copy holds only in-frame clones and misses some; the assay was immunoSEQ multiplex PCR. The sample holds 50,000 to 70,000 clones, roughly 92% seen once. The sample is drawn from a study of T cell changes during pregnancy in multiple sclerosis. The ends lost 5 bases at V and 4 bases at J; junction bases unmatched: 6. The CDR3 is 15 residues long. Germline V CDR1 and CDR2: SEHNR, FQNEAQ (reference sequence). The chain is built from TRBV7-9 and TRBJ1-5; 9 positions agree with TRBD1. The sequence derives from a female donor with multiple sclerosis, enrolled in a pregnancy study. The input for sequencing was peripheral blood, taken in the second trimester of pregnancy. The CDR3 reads CASSPTGGANQPQHF. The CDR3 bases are TGTGCCAGCAGCCCGACAGGGGGTGCGAATCAGCCCCAGCATTTT.